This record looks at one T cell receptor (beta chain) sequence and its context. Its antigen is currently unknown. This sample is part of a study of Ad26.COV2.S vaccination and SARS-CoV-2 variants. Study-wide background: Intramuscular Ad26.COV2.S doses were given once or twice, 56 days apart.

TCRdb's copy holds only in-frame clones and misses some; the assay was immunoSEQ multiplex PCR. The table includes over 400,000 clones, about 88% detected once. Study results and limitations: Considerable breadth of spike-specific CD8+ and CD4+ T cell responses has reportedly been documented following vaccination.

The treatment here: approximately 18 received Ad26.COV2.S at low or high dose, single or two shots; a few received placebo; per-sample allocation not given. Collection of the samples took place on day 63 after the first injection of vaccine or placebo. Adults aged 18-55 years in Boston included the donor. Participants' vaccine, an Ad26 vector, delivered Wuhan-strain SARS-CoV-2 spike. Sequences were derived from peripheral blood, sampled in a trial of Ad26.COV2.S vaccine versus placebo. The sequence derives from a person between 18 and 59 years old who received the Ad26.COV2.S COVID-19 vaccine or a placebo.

The CDR3 DNA follows: TGCAGCGTTGAAGGGGGGGACACTACAAGCACCGGGGAGCTGTTTTTT. Protein sequence: CSVEGGDTTSTGELFF. V gene TRBV29-1 combines with J gene TRBJ2-2; D may be TRBD1 or TRBD2 (6 bases each). Germline V CDR1 and CDR2: SQVTM, ANQGSEA. The CDR3 has 16 residues. Trimming cost V 1 base and J 4 bases, with 16 bases left between them.